The entry below gives a single T cell receptor (beta chain) sequence along with its context. Antigen specificity is unknown. Produced via immunoSEQ multiplex PCR; TCRdb's table is partial and in-frame only. The table shows about 98,000 clones, with around nine tenths occurring only once. This sample stems from a study of cytomegalovirus exposure and HLA in healthy donors. Study conclusions and caveats: High specificity and sensitivity for cytomegalovirus status were reported for the classifier. Among the CMV-associated chains, three were confirmed in vitro as specific for CMV antigens.

From germline, CDR1 is SNHLY and CDR2 FYNNEI. The length of the CDR3 is 14 residues. Between the trimmed V and J ends, which lost 7 bases and 4 bases, there was a span of 14 bases. The sequenced sample consisted of PBMCs. The TCR sequence derives from a woman younger than 45 in good health and CMV-seronegative. The chain is built from TRBV2 and TRBJ2-1, with D perhaps TRBD2 (5 bases). CDR3 sequence (DNA): TGTGCCAGCATAGCGACTCGTAATTACAATGAGCAGTTCTTC. Translating it yields CASIATRNYNEQFF. The complete variable domain, with remaining parts taken from reference TRBV2 and TRBJ2-1, reads EPEVTQTPSHQVTQMGQEVILRCVPISNHLYFYWYRQILGQKVEFLVSFYNNEISEKSEIFDDQFSVERPDGSNFTLKIRSTKLEDSAMYFCASIATRNYNEQFFGPGTRLTVL.